The clone carrying this T cell receptor (beta chain) was observed a few times. The antigen is unknown. This sample also contains other DNA sequences that code for the same CDR3. V lost 4 bases, J lost 7 bases, and 4 bases stayed unmatched. The germline V gene encodes CDR1 SGHRS and CDR2 YFSETQ. The CDR3 runs 14 residues. A CD45RA-negative memory subset and a CD45RA+ naive subset were separated from the CD4+ cells. This specimen belongs to a study of shared clonotypes between healthy human individuals. Study conclusions and caveats: Shared clonotypes across all four donors exceeded non-shared ones in generation probability. The researchers took only blood, and tissue repertoires probably look different.

Produced via immunoSEQ multiplex PCR; TCRdb's table is partial and in-frame only. The sample lists about 1 million clones, approximately 72% occurring once. This TCR was sampled from a young man in good health. The sample consisted of memory CD4+ T cells sorted from blood. Subset described: CD45RA-negative fraction. The V gene is TRBV5-1, the J gene TRBJ1-6; 8 bases align to TRBD1. DNA of the CDR3: TGCGCCAGCAGCACCGGGACAGGCAATTCACCCCTCCACTTT. Translated, it gives CASSTGTGNSPLHF.